Detailed here is one TCR beta chain. Its antigen is undetermined. These data come from a study of PD-1 blockade in mismatch repair-deficient tumors. About the research overall: Patients had approximately 11 mismatch repair-deficient cancer types and were previously treated and progressing.

Using immunoSEQ multiplex PCR, the repertoire was profiled, and TCRdb retains in-frame clones only, with some absent. Of over 100,000 clones listed, 60% to 85% are singletons. Study-level findings and limits: After pembrolizumab, tumor-resident clones rose rapidly, then generally contracted before radiologic responses.

J was trimmed by 5 bases and V by 2 bases; bases with no gene match: 11. Germline V gives CDR1 SGHAT, CDR2 FQNNGV. The CDR3 is made up of 16 amino acids. All patients were mismatch repair deficient, assessed by either PCR or immunohistochemistry. Three pembrolizumab responders had their TCRs sequenced. The V call is TRBV11-2, the J call TRBJ2-5, with 7 bases lining up with TRBD2. This specimen was peripheral blood, taken roughly 60 weeks after starting pembrolizumab. This receptor was taken from an adult with mismatch repair-deficient cancer. The CDR3 sequence: CASSLFSSRGGETQYF. CDR3 nucleotide sequence: TGTGCCAGCAGCTTATTTAGTAGTCGGGGAGGGGAGACCCAGTACTTC.